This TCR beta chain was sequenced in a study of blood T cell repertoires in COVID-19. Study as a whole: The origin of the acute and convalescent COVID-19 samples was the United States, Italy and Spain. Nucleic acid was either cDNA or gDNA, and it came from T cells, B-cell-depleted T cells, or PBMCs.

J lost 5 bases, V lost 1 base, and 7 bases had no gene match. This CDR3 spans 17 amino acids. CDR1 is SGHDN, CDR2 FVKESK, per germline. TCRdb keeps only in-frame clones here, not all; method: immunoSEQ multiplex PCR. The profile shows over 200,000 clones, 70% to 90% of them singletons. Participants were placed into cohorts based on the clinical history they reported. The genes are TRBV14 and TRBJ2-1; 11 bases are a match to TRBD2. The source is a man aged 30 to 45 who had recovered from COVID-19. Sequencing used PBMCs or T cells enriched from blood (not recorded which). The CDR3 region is CASSQGGATSGNNEQFF. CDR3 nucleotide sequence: TGTGCCAGCAGCCAAGGGGGGGCGACTAGCGGGAACAATGAGCAGTTCTTC. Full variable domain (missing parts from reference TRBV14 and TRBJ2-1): EAGVTQFPSHSVIEKGQTVTLRCDPISGHDNLYWYRRVMGKEIKFLLHFVKESKQDESGMPNNRFLAERTGGTYSTLKVQPAELEDSGVYFCASSQGGATSGNNEQFFGPGTRLTVL.